One T cell receptor beta chain is described in this entry. The target of this receptor is not known. The record has no base qualities; no much larger clone is one base away. TCR CDR3 regions were amplified from genomic DNA by multiplex PCR using the deep immunoSEQ assay. Extracted genomic DNA from each cell subset was distributed evenly across all wells of several immunoSEQ 96-well plates, and each plate was treated as a replicate. Each replicate PCR for sorted subsets received about 220 ng genomic DNA, equal to roughly 33,000 T cell genomes. Purified libraries were measured with a Qubit 3.0 fluorometer, size-checked on a Bioanalyzer 2100, and measured again with the KAPA Library Quantification kit. Every immunoSEQ 96-well plate was sequenced on a separate single-read 150-cycle Illumina NextSeq 550 flow cell. On the authors' methods: Because the immunoSEQ output included only junctional sequences and no quality scores, the filtering could not be the same as the filtering used for full-length reads. To assign V/J genes and CDR3, sequences were annotated against IMGT germline references using PyIR, a Python wrapper for IgBLAST v1.9. Reads were filtered out if the reads had weak V/J assignments (E-value above 1e-6), no CDR3, stop codons, out-of-frame junctions, or ambiguous translated residues. V3J clonotypes were defined as sequences sharing an identical inferred V gene, J gene, and CDR3 amino acid sequence. Percentage overlap between repertoires was computed as shared unique clonotypes divided by the size of the smaller repertoire. RTK rarefaction, the Chao1 estimator, and Recon v2.1 estimates of unobserved clonotypes were used to assess repertoire richness. OLGA was used to compute generation probabilities for all TCRbeta clonotypes that the gDNA method yielded from a few donors. The source is immuneACCESS, and TCRdb retained only in-frame sequences with V and J called. Part of the clones is not carried over; for the studies checked, unresolved V genes explain less than half of this, and the remainder is unexplained. D and trimming were read from the DNA, whereas the V and J calls and clone size are those reported in that table. This sample gives some 1.5 million clones in total; 95% to 99% of them show up just once. The ten top clones hold roughly 0.42% of the sample.

The source of the sample is a study of shared clonotypes between healthy human individuals (dated by TCRdb to 2020 to 2022). Looking at the study overall: The cohort included three men and a couple of women between 18 and 49 years of age. For each donor, CD4 naive and CD4 memory were each run on three plates, CD8 naive on two plates, and CD8 memory on one plate. Each donor's leukapheresis produced roughly between roughly 0.85 and 10 billion PBMCs. The study deeply sequenced blood TCR repertoires of about five healthy adults to estimate repertoire size and the extent of clonotype sharing between individuals. To increase sequencing depth and limit assay-specific biases, different laboratories used diverse techniques to prepare libraries and sequence TCR repertoires.

The donors were healthy, HIV-negative adults who had no recently reported acute infections or vaccinations. Every donor was a Caucasian adult living in Nashville, Tennessee, USA. CD4+ T cells were enriched by magnetic negative selection; naive cells were then positively selected on CD45RA, and the negative fraction formed the memory subset. Blood was collected by leukapheresis, and PBMCs were isolated by Ficoll-Histopaque density gradient centrifugation and then cryopreserved in liquid nitrogen vapor phase. Purity and quantity of every magnetically sorted T cell population were checked by analytical flow cytometry. From each sorted fraction, genomic DNA was isolated and quantified by UV absorbance on a Nanodrop 2000c. Study-wide conclusions, independent of this receptor: Larger estimated clonotype richness was generally found for naive subsets than for memory subsets. Sampling was limited to blood, and TCR repertoires in tissue likely differ from TCR repertoires in blood. Across several donors, about 5% of naive CD4, around 3.3% of naive CD8, around 2.1% of memory CD4, and over 0.35% of memory CD8 clonotypes were shared. Clonotypes shared by all four sorted-subset donors showed higher generation probabilities than non-shared clonotypes. Pairwise subsampling led to the expectation that sequencing depth would affect the degree of clonotype sharing among donors. Incomplete sequencing was indicated by rarefaction of sorted-subset datasets, despite the large sequencing depth. Because the study included a small number of donors, the genetic and exposure-history diversity represented was limited.

Sequenced input: naive CD4+ T cells sorted from blood. The sample's cell subset or site label, decoded: CD45RA+ positively selected. This TCR was sampled from a man between 25 and 39 years old in good health.

CDR3 sequence: CASSSLGEGYEQYF. The DNA sequence follows: TGTGCCAGCAGTTCCTTGGGGGAGGGCTACGAGCAGTACTTC. The rearrangement joined TRBV7-9 to TRBJ2-7, with TRBD2 identical over 7 junction bases. The germline V gene (reference sequence) supplies CDR1 SEHNR and CDR2 FQNEAQ. V is cut back by 6 bases and J by 3 bases, with 8 bases in the junction unmatched. Including the terminal cysteine and phenylalanine, the CDR3 comprises 14 residues. The read is trimmed to its CDR3 DNA, 42 bases read in frame from base 1.